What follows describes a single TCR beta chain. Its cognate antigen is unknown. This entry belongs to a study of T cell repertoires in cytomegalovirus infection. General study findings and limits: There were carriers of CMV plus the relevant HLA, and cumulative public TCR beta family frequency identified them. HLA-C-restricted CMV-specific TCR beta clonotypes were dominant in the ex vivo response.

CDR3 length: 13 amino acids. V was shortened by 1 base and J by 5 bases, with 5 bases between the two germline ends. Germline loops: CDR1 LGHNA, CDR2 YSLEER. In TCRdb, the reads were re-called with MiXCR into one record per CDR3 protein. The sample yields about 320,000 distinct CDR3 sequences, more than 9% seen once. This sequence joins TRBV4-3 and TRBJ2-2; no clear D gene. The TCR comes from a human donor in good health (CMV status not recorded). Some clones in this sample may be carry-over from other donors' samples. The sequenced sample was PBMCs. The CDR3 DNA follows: TGCGCCAGCAGCCAAGTAGCAACCGGGGAGCTGTTTTTT. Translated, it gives CASSQVATGELFF.